This T cell receptor beta chain was identified in a study of cytomegalovirus exposure and HLA in healthy donors. Whole-study context: In a previous analysis, 117 million unique TCR beta sequences were found from about 179 million T cells.

The germline V gene encodes CDR1 MNHNS and CDR2 SASEGT. The CDR3 is 13 residues long. V dropped 4 bases and J dropped 10 bases, with 14 bases sitting between them. The primer mix had 60 Vbeta and 13 Jbeta primers. Sequenced by immunoSEQ multiplex PCR; TCRdb stores in-frame clones only, minus some. The sample lists around 140,000 clones; about three quarters were seen once. The rearrangement links TRBV6-1 to TRBJ2-4; maybe TRBD1 (6 bases). The sample taken for sequencing was PBMCs. The TCR comes from a woman aged 18 to 35 in good health and CMV-seronegative. The CDR3 spells CASSVRTDSIQYF. CDR3 in DNA: TGTGCCAGCAGTGTCCGGACAGATTCTATTCAGTACTTC.